The 32 T cell receptor beta chains in this list originate from one sample, sequenced in a study of immune evolution from preneoplasia to lung adenocarcinoma. The method was immunoSEQ multiplex PCR; TCRdb's version includes in-frame clones alone and lacks a portion of them. The sample records approximately 11,000 clones, around 82% being singletons. Sequenced input: FFPE minimally invasive lung adenocarcinoma tissue. These receptors were collected from a person aged 70 to 85 with lung adenocarcinoma.

This chain connects TRBV4-2 to TRBJ2-2, with 15 bases that match TRBD2. This CDR3 is 16 amino acids long. Losses at the gene ends were 1 base for V and 7 bases for J; bases not matched to a gene: 1. The V gene's germline CDR1 is LGHNA and CDR2 YNFKEQ. Here the CDR3 reads CASSQGTSGRGGELFF. The CDR3, as DNA: TGTGCCAGCAGCCAAGGGACTAGCGGGAGGGGCGGGGAGCTGTTTTTT.

V gene TRBV11-1 combines with J gene TRBJ2-1; D is unclear. Germline lookup yields CDR1 SGHAT and CDR2 FQDESV (reference sequence). V lost 5 bases to trimming and J lost 0 bases, with 14 bases between them. CDR3 size: 16 residues. The CDR3 DNA is TGTGCCAGCAGCCCTATTGGGCTAAGCTCCTACAATGAGCAGTTCTTC. This sequence encodes CASSPIGLSSYNEQFF.

The chain is built from TRBV29-1 and TRBJ1-1, with no clear D. This CDR3 region has 13 residues. Germline V gives CDR1 SQVTM, CDR2 ANQGSEA. The V and J ends lost 4 bases and 0 bases respectively, with 9 bases between them. The CDR3, as DNA: TGCAGCGTTGGTCGTAGTATGAACACTGAAGCTTTCTTT. It translates to CSVGRSMNTEAFF.

The CDR3 DNA sequence: TGTGCCAGCTCGTACAGGGGGGTCCAGGGTGGCTACACCTTC. It specifies CASSYRGVQGGYTF. V usage is TRBV11-2 and J usage is TRBJ1-2, with 8 positions matching TRBD1. The CDR3 is made up of 14 amino acids. Germline V gives CDR1 SGHAT, CDR2 FQNNGV. V lost 8 bases, J lost 7 bases, and 12 bases stayed unmatched.

The chain recombines TRBV2 with TRBJ2-6, with D possibly being TRBD1 or TRBD2 (5 bases each). V shed 8 bases and J shed 3 bases, with 11 bases lying between them. The germline gives CDR1 SNHLY, CDR2 FYNNEI. The CDR3 runs 14 residues. CDR3 nucleotide sequence: TGTGCCAGCGGGGGTTCTAGTGGGGCCAACGTCCTGACTTTC. This gives the protein CASGGSSGANVLTF.

The CDR3 DNA reads TGTGCCAGCAGGCAACAGGGCAACGCGAACACCGGGGAGCTGTTTTTT. Translated, it gives CASRQQGNANTGELFF. This chain joins TRBV27 and TRBJ2-2; perhaps TRBD1 as D (6 bases). The ends were cut back, 6 bases at V and 0 bases at J, with 14 bases in the middle. Germline V gene sequence: CDR1 MNHEY, CDR2 SMNVEV (reference sequence). The CDR3 is 16 residues long.

This chain joins TRBV5-6 and TRBJ1-1, with 9 bases that match TRBD1. CDR1 and CDR2 (germline): SGHDT, YYEEEE. This CDR3 spans 17 amino acids. Trimming cost V 3 bases and J 2 bases; bases outside gene matches: 11. This CDR3 is CASSSLMTGGLNTEAFF. Written as DNA, the CDR3 is TGTGCCAGCAGCTCCCTTATGACAGGGGGGCTTAACACTGAAGCTTTCTTT.

The CDR3 region is CASSYSWASYEQYF. The DNA for the CDR3 is TGTGCCAGCAGTTACTCGTGGGCCTCCTACGAGCAGTACTTC. The genes are TRBV6-6 and TRBJ2-7; D gene ambiguous. This CDR3 contains 14 residues. V lost 0 bases and J lost 0, with 6 bases in between. CDR1 is MNHNY, CDR2 SVGAGI, per germline (reference sequence).

The chain uses TRBV4-1 and TRBJ2-7; the match to TRBD2 covers 12 bases. Trimming cost V 2 bases and J 8 bases; bases outside gene matches: 7. CDR1 and CDR2 (germline): MGHRA, YSYEKL. The CDR3 consists of 15 residues. In DNA, the CDR3 is TGCGCCAGCAGCCAACTAGCGGGAGGGCTGGGGAAGCAGTACTTC. This sequence encodes CASSQLAGGLGKQYF.

This chain uses TRBV5-4 with TRBJ2-3, with D maybe TRBD1 (5 bases). The germline V gene has CDR1 SGHNT and CDR2 YYREEE (reference sequence). CDR3 size: 13 residues. Trimming removed 1 base at V and 6 bases at J, with 9 bases between. In DNA form, the CDR3 reads TGTGCCAGCAGCTTGAAGGGGATCGATACGCAGTATTTT. This codes for CASSLKGIDTQYF.

This clone was seen a handful of times. This chain links TRBV5-4 with TRBJ1-6, with 8 bases lining up with TRBD1. Germline V gene lookup returns CDR1 SGHNT and CDR2 YYREEE (reference sequence). The length of the CDR3 is 16 residues. V shed 0 bases, J shed 9 bases, and the junction held 8 bases outside the gene matches. The CDR3 here is CASSLDGRGLGSPLHF. Here the CDR3 DNA reads TGTGCCAGCAGCTTGGACGGCAGGGGGCTGGGTTCACCCCTCCACTTT.

This clone was seen a handful of times. One junction end disagrees with the germline gene, perhaps due to a read error. The rearrangement uses TRBV7-7 and TRBJ2-3, with TRBD2 matching 10 bases. CDR1 is SSHAT and CDR2 is FNYEAQ in the germline V gene (reference sequence). The CDR3 loop spans 15 amino acids. Here the CDR3 reads CASSFSGGDTDTQYF. As DNA, the CDR3 is TGTGCTAGCAGCTTCAGCGGGGGGGACACAGATACGCAGTATTTT.

V and J are TRBV15 and TRBJ1-2; TRBD1 matches at 10 bases. V gave up 3 bases and J gave up 5 bases; unmatched junction bases: 6. Per germline, CDR1 LNHNV and CDR2 YYDKDF (reference sequence). The CDR3 is made up of 15 amino acids. The CDR3 sequence is CATSRERQGAYGYTF. CDR3 nucleotides: TGTGCCACCAGCAGGGAAAGACAGGGGGCTTATGGCTACACCTTC.

The chain links TRBV27 to TRBJ2-7; D is perhaps TRBD1 or TRBD2 (6 bases each). The ends were cut back, 5 bases at V and 6 bases at J, with 17 bases in the middle. This CDR3 is built from 14 residues. Germline CDR1 is MNHEY and CDR2 is SMNVEV (reference sequence). CDR3 protein: CASSPGTLGGEQYF. Here the CDR3 DNA reads TGTGCCAGCAGTCCCGGGACATTGGGGGGCGAGCAGTACTTC.

This sequence joins TRBV7-9 and TRBJ2-1; D assignment may be TRBD1 or TRBD2 (5 bases each). The length of the CDR3 is 14 residues. V lost 3 bases to trimming and J lost 5 bases, with 11 bases between them. The V gene's germline CDR1 is SEHNR and CDR2 FQNEAQ (reference sequence). The CDR3 sequence is CASSLGDPHNEQFF. In DNA form, the CDR3 reads TGTGCCAGCAGCTTGGGGGACCCGCACAATGAGCAGTTCTTC.

This clone came up a few times. The CDR3 region has the DNA TGTGCCAGCAGCTCCGGGACAGGCTTCAATCAGCCCCAGCATTTT. Its protein product is CASSSGTGFNQPQHF. The rearrangement links TRBV7-6 to TRBJ1-5, with TRBD1 identical over 8 bases. V lost 4 bases to trimming and J lost 3 bases; unmatched junction nucleotides: 5. Germline loops: CDR1 SGHVS, CDR2 FNYEAQ. This CDR3 is built from 15 residues.

This chain uses TRBV5-3 with TRBJ1-4; 7 bases are shared with TRBD1. TRBV5-3 is labeled an ORF, and its function is uncertain. The junction had 6 bases not matched to a gene; V was cut back by 0 bases and J by 7 bases. This CDR3 contains 15 residues. CDR3 nucleotides: TGTGCCAGAAGCTTGGGGTGGGAGGGGGCTGAAAAACTGTTTTTT. This gives the protein CARSLGWEGAEKLFF.

This chain joins TRBV19 and TRBJ1-6; a possible D gene is TRBD1 (5 bases). Germline V gene sequence: CDR1 LNHDA, CDR2 SQIVND (reference sequence). Trimming pared 7 bases from V and 9 bases from J, leaving 16 bases between. The CDR3 consists of 14 residues. CDR3 sequence: CASTPQGVVSPLHF. DNA of the CDR3: TGTGCCAGTACACCGCAGGGTGTAGTTTCACCCCTCCACTTT.

The chain carries TRBV7-2 and TRBJ1-5; D uncertain. The germline V gene has CDR1 SGHTA and CDR2 FQGNSA. This CDR3 region has 13 residues. V gave up 4 bases and J gave up 4 bases, with 8 bases separating them. The CDR3 spells CASSYRANQPQHF. CDR3 nucleotide sequence: TGTGCCAGCAGCTACCGGGCTAATCAGCCCCAGCATTTT.

The V and J genes are TRBV18 and TRBJ2-7; D could derive from TRBD1 or TRBD2 (6 bases each). V lost 3 bases and J 2 bases, leaving 17 bases between the germline ends. The CDR3 runs to 16 residues. Looked up from germline, CDR1 is KGHSH and CDR2 is LQKENI. The CDR3 DNA reads as TGTGCCAGCTCACCGCGGGGAGGCAGGGGTACCTACGAGCAGTACTTC. It codes for CASSPRGGRGTYEQYF.

The chain is built from TRBV5-1 and TRBJ2-5, with TRBD1 as a possible D gene (6 bases). V gave up 0 bases and J gave up 5 bases, with 11 bases separating them. The CDR3 covers 14 residues. Germline CDR1 reads SGHRS; CDR2 reads YFSETQ. Here the CDR3 DNA reads TGCGCCAGCAGCTTGGCGATCCAGGGGGAGACCCAGTACTTC. Translating gives CASSLAIQGETQYF.

The rearrangement links TRBV7-9 to TRBJ1-4; 8 bases map to TRBD1. The CDR3 contains 15 residues. Losses at the gene ends were 5 bases for V and 5 bases for J; bases not matched to a gene: 7. In germline, CDR1 is SEHNR, CDR2 FQNEAQ (reference sequence). CDR3 in DNA: TGTGCCAGCAGCCCCCTCAGGGGGCAAAATGAAAAACTGTTTTTT. Residues: CASSPLRGQNEKLFF.

The CDR3, as DNA: TGTGCCAGCAGCCCCGGGTCGGTCGGCACTGAAGCTTTCTTT. Protein product: CASSPGSVGTEAFF. This rearrangement joins TRBV5-4 to TRBJ1-1; unclear D gene. Germline CDR1 SGHNT, CDR2 YYREEE (reference sequence). The CDR3 contains 14 residues. Trimming left V 4 bases short and J 4 bases short, with 14 bases between.

Concerning this clone: A junction boundary mismatches the germline segment, possibly from a read error. The gene calls are TRBV28 and TRBJ1-2, with D perhaps TRBD1 (5 bases). This CDR3 has 12 amino acids. Germline assignment: CDR1 MDHEN and CDR2 SYDVKM. CDR3 residues: CASREGVRGYIF. The DNA of the CDR3 is TGTGCCAGCAGAGAAGGGGTGAGGGGCTACATCTTC.

The genes are TRBV4-1 and TRBJ2-7, with D maybe TRBD1 (6 bases). V was clipped by 5 bases and J by 5 bases, with 16 bases between them. The CDR3 is 14 residues long. The germline gives CDR1 MGHRA, CDR2 YSYEKL. CDR3 residues: CASSTRTVADEQYF. CDR3 sequence (DNA): TGCGCCAGCAGCACCCGGACAGTGGCGGACGAGCAGTACTTC.

The chain joins TRBV7-6 to TRBJ1-4; possibly TRBD1 for D (5 bases). Germline-derived CDR1 and CDR2 are SGHVS and FNYEAQ. CDR3 length: 16 amino acids. The V end was cut by 4 bases, the J end by 11 bases, with 23 bases between. The DNA of the CDR3 is TGTGCCAGCAGCTATATTACCGGGACCGGGGTTGGGAAACTGTTTTTT. It yields the protein CASSYITGTGVGKLFF.

This rearrangement joins TRBV5-1 to TRBJ1-2; D not certain. The V end lost 0 bases, the J end lost 0 bases, and 12 bases lay between the germline ends. This CDR3 comprises 16 residues. Germline CDR1 is SGHRS and CDR2 is YFSETQ. The CDR3 loop is CASSLDPQISNYGYTF. In DNA form, the CDR3 reads TGCGCCAGCAGCTTGGATCCACAGATATCTAACTATGGCTACACCTTC.

The chain combines TRBV28 with TRBJ2-5; TRBD1 aligns across 10 bases. The V gene's germline CDR1 is MDHEN and CDR2 SYDVKM. This CDR3 spans 15 amino acids. The V and J ends lost 3 bases and 4 bases, in that order; junction bases with no gene match: 5. The CDR3 is CASSFRQGAGETQYF. CDR3 sequence (DNA): TGTGCCAGCAGTTTCCGACAGGGGGCCGGAGAGACCCAGTACTTC.

The rearrangement uses TRBV4-1 and TRBJ1-1, with D possibly TRBD1 on 6 matching bases. Germline lookup yields CDR1 MGHRA and CDR2 YSYEKL. V lost 3 bases to trimming and J lost 7 bases, with 12 bases between them. The CDR3 totals 13 residues. The CDR3 DNA follows: TGCGCCAGCAGCCATGCCGGACAGTTTGAAGCTTTCTTT. This gives the protein CASSHAGQFEAFF.

This rearrangement joins TRBV7-2 to TRBJ2-1; D uncertain. Germline V gene sequence: CDR1 SGHTA, CDR2 FQGNSA. V lost 6 bases to trimming and J lost 7 bases, with 13 bases between them. This CDR3 is 13 amino acids long. CDR3 protein: CASRWTLANEQFF. CDR3 nucleotides: TGTGCCAGCAGGTGGACGTTGGCGAATGAGCAGTTCTTC.

The chain joins TRBV9 to TRBJ1-6; 8 bases map to TRBD1. Germline V gene lookup returns CDR1 SGDLS and CDR2 YYNGEE. The CDR3 length is 19 residues. Germline trimming cut 0 bases from V and 1 base from J; bases unmatched to any gene: 9. Here the CDR3 DNA reads TGTGCCAGCAGCGTAGGCGAATCCGGGACAGGTTCCTATAATTCACCCCTCCACTTT. It yields the protein CASSVGESGTGSYNSPLHF.

The table lists this clone with a few counts. V gene TRBV5-1 combines with J gene TRBJ1-1; 11 nucleotides agree with TRBD1. CDR1 SGHRS and CDR2 YFSETQ come from the germline V gene. The CDR3 extends over 13 amino acids. The ends lost 8 bases at V and 6 bases at J; junction bases unmatched: 6. CDR3 nucleotides: TGCGCCAGTGGACAGGGGGCGATAGCTGAAGCTTTCTTT. Translation: CASGQGAIAEAFF.